The clone carrying this T cell receptor beta chain has a handful of counts. Its antigen is not known. Semi-nested PCR with Nested Universal Primer A followed constant-region reverse priming of full-length variable regions. TCRdb re-called the 5' RACE reads with MiXCR, one entry per CDR3 protein. The table shows approximately 5,000 distinct CDR3 sequences, with about a third occurring only once. Broader study findings: Tumor Treg TCRs overlapped most with tumor naive CD4+ cells.

Purified naive CD4+ T cells were depleted of CD25+ Tregs. V lost 8 bases and J lost 3, with 9 bases in between. This CDR3 is 12 amino acids long. Germline values: CDR1 SNHLY, CDR2 FYNNEI. The sample consisted of naive CD4+ T cells sorted from a lymph node. Subset meaning: naive CD4+ T cells, CD4+CD45RA+CD25-. The source of this sequence is a female donor with breast cancer. The rearrangement links TRBV2 to TRBJ2-3; D call uncertain. CDR3: CASGPATDTQYF. The CDR3 nucleotides are TGTGCCAGCGGGCCAGCAACAGATACGCAGTATTTT.